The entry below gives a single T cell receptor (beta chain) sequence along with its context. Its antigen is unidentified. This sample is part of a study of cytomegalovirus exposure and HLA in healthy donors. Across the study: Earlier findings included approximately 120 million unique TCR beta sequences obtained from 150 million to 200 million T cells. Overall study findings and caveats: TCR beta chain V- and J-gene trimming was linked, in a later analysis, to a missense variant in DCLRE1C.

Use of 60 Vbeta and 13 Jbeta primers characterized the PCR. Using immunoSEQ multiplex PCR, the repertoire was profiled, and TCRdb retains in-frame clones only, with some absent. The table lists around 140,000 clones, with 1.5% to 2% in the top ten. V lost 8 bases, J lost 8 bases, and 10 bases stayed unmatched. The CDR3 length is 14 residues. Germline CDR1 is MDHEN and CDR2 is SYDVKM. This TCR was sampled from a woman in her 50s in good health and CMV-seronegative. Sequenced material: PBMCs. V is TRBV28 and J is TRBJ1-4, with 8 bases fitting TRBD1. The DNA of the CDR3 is TGTGCCAGCGTCCAGGGGGCTTTCTGGGAAAAACTGTTTTTT. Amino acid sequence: CASVQGAFWEKLFF.